A selection of T cell receptor beta chains follows, all from one sample in a study of control samples from healthy donors and cancer patients. The protocol was immunoSEQ multiplex PCR, while the TCRdb copy is restricted to in-frame clones and leaves out a portion. The sample has some 150,000 clones, 75% to 90% seen once. The sequenced material came from blood. These receptors all come from a man younger than 45 in good health. Both conserved end residues are part of each CDR3.

j_gene: TRBJ2-7
v_gene: TRBV5-4
CDR3aa: CASSLVGGSQYF

j_gene: TRBJ1-3
v_gene: TRBV5-4
CDR3aa: CATTRGGQSSGNTIYF

j_gene: TRBJ2-3
v_gene: TRBV7-2
CDR3aa: CASSTHRQGGTDTQYF

j_gene: TRBJ1-3
v_gene: TRBV14
CDR3aa: CASSQDMRNTIYF

j_gene: TRBJ1-1
v_gene: TRBV18
CDR3aa: CASSQGERAEAFF

j_gene: TRBJ1-4
v_gene: TRBV4-3
CDR3aa: CASSQVEATNEKLFF

j_gene: TRBJ1-1
v_gene: TRBV7-9
CDR3aa: CASSLVSGFEAFF

j_gene: TRBJ2-3
v_gene: TRBV5-1
CDR3aa: CASSSGRGGGTDTQYF

j_gene: TRBJ2-7
v_gene: TRBV27
CDR3aa: CASSLGTSGIGEQYF

j_gene: TRBJ1-6
v_gene: TRBV19
CDR3aa: CASSPSTLNSPLHF

j_gene: TRBJ2-5
v_gene: TRBV27
CDR3aa: CASSSPSGGGETQYF

j_gene: TRBJ1-4
v_gene: TRBV7-9
CDR3aa: CASSPGGDRVSEKLFF

j_gene: TRBJ1-6
v_gene: TRBV6-5
CDR3aa: CASREGIGSPLHF

j_gene: TRBJ2-7
v_gene: TRBV6-2/TRBV6-3
CDR3aa: CASSSWGVRTYEQYF

j_gene: TRBJ2-7
v_gene: TRBV9
CDR3aa: CASSAMDRGYEQYF

j_gene: TRBJ1-2
v_gene: TRBV4-3
CDR3aa: CASSQVIGTNYGYTF

j_gene: TRBJ2-7
v_gene: TRBV2
CDR3aa: CASSELGQGVSYEQYF

j_gene: TRBJ2-1
v_gene: TRBV5-6
CDR3aa: CASSLGTVNLGNEQFF

j_gene: TRBJ2-1
v_gene: TRBV9
CDR3aa: CASSVGGGNEQFF

j_gene: TRBJ2-1
v_gene: TRBV3-1/TRBV3-2
CDR3aa: CASSPRGAPGNEQFF

j_gene: TRBJ2-3
v_gene: TRBV10-2
CDR3aa: CASSDGPQTSTDTQYF

j_gene: TRBJ1-4
v_gene: TRBV14
CDR3aa: CASSQNLQRLFF

j_gene: TRBJ2-2
v_gene: TRBV4-3
CDR3aa: CASSQERGTGELFF

j_gene: TRBJ2-3
v_gene: TRBV4-3
CDR3aa: CASSQESLDTQYF

j_gene: TRBJ2-2
v_gene: TRBV7-9
CDR3aa: CASSSTRQATGELFF

j_gene: TRBJ2-5
v_gene: TRBV27
CDR3aa: CASSRSDRALETQYF

j_gene: TRBJ2-1
v_gene: TRBV7-3
CDR3aa: CASSFLAGGFNEQFF

j_gene: TRBJ2-2
v_gene: TRBV25-1
CDR3aa: CASSALGAQNTGELFF

j_gene: TRBJ2-6
v_gene: TRBV10-3
CDR3aa: CAGGGTGANVLTF

j_gene: TRBJ1-5
v_gene: TRBV6-5
CDR3aa: CASSLNRAWDQPQHF

j_gene: TRBJ2-1
v_gene: TRBV24-1
CDR3aa: CATSADFEQFF

j_gene: TRBJ1-2
v_gene: TRBV19
CDR3aa: CASSIGLGQGYTF

j_gene: TRBJ2-1
v_gene: TRBV5-4
CDR3aa: CASSLGGGARQSYNEQFF

j_gene: TRBJ1-1
v_gene: TRBV6-1
CDR3aa: CASSEYNLNTEAFF

j_gene: TRBJ2-1
v_gene: TRBV11-3
CDR3aa: CASSLWVTGGAYNEQFF

j_gene: TRBJ1-5
v_gene: TRBV6-2/TRBV6-3
CDR3aa: CASSYRDYQPQHF

j_gene: TRBJ2-7
v_gene: TRBV9
CDR3aa: CASSVDTGSYEQYF

j_gene: TRBJ1-1
v_gene: TRBV19
CDR3aa: CATLKQGAFVAFF

j_gene: TRBJ2-5
v_gene: TRBV7-6
CDR3aa: CASSLVPSGRRETQYF

j_gene: TRBJ1-2
v_gene: TRBV9
CDR3aa: CASSVDWGTGGAGGYTF

j_gene: TRBJ2-7
v_gene: TRBV7-9
CDR3aa: CASSLAPGTGDSYEQYF

j_gene: TRBJ2-7
v_gene: TRBV29-1
CDR3aa: CSVERPSGGNLNSYEQYF

j_gene: TRBJ2-3
v_gene: TRBV11-3
CDR3aa: CASSFGTDTQYF

j_gene: TRBJ1-3
v_gene: TRBV5-1
CDR3aa: CASRRDRGNTIYF

j_gene: TRBJ2-3
v_gene: TRBV6-2/TRBV6-3
CDR3aa: CASSLRGGATDTQYF

j_gene: TRBJ2-3
v_gene: TRBV27
CDR3aa: CASSLWDSSPSTDTQYF

j_gene: TRBJ2-3
v_gene: TRBV7-3
CDR3aa: CASSLEGRGTDTQYF

j_gene: TRBJ1-4
v_gene: TRBV4-2
CDR3aa: CASSQDLGPLGEKLFF

j_gene: TRBJ2-7
v_gene: TRBV30
CDR3aa: CAWNNGDGQGPSYEQYF

j_gene: TRBJ1-6
v_gene: TRBV6-2/TRBV6-3
CDR3aa: CASSYRSPLHF

j_gene: TRBJ1-2
v_gene: TRBV2
CDR3aa: CASSEMAGFYGYTF

j_gene: TRBJ2-7
v_gene: TRBV11-1
CDR3aa: CASSFTVGNYEQYF

j_gene: TRBJ2-5
v_gene: TRBV5-5
CDR3aa: CASSTGQIQETQYF

j_gene: TRBJ2-7
v_gene: TRBV15
CDR3aa: CATSRDFRLAGYEQYF